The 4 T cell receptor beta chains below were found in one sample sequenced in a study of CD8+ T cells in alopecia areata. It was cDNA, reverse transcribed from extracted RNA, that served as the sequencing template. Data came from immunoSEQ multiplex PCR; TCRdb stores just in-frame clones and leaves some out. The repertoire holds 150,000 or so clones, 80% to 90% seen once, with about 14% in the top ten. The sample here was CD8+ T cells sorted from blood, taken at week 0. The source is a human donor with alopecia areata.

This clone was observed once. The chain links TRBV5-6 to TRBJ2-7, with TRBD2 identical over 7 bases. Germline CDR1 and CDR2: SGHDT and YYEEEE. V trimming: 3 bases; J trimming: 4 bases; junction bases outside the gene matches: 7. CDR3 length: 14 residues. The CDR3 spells CASSSPGGRYEQYF. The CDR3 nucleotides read TGTGCCAGCAGCTCCCCGGGGGGTCGGTACGAGCAGTACTTC.

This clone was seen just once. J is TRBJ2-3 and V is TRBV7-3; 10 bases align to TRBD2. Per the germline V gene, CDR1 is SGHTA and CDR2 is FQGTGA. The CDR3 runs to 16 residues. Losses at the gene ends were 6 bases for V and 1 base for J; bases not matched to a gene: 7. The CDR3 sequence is CASSSIGLAGTDTQYF. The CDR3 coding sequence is TGTGCCAGCAGTTCCATCGGACTAGCGGGCACAGATACGCAGTATTTT.

For the CDR3, the DNA is TGTGCCAGCAGTTTAGTAGGGGGAGGGTATGGCTACACCTTC. It encodes CASSLVGGGYGYTF. The rearrangement links TRBV27 to TRBJ1-2; maybe TRBD1 (6 bases). The germline gives CDR1 MNHEY, CDR2 SMNVEV (reference sequence). V was shortened by 2 bases and J by 5 bases, with 12 bases between the two germline ends. The CDR3 loop spans 14 amino acids.

CDR3 nucleotides: TGTGCCAGCAGTTCTACCCTGGGACAGAAGAATGAAAAACTGTTTTTT. Amino acids: CASSSTLGQKNEKLFF. The chain employs TRBV7-9 and TRBJ1-4; TRBD1 matches at 7 bases. J was trimmed by 5 bases and V by 6 bases; bases with no gene match: 12. Germline-derived CDR1 and CDR2 are SEHNR and FQNEAQ (reference sequence). The CDR3 totals 16 residues.